A selection of T cell receptor beta chains follows, all from one sample in a study of T cell responses to AZD1222 COVID-19 vaccine. Sequenced by immunoSEQ multiplex PCR; TCRdb stores in-frame clones only, minus some. The repertoire holds 130,000 or so clones, with approximately 92% as singletons. The sample here was peripheral blood, taken 28 days after the second dose of the MenACWY control vaccine. The receptors shown here come from an adult who received the MenACWY meningococcal vaccine as a control. CDR3s include the opening cysteine and the closing phenylalanine or tryptophan. A D gene is named only where the DNA matches it firmly. Not every row has a clone size; where given, it reads once, few, many or a size class.

-	TRBJ1-2	-	TRBV11-2	CASSLFGNYGYTF	TGTGCCAGCAGCTTATTCGGGAACTATGGCTACACCTTC
once	TRBJ2-3	-	TRBV18	CASSPQSVSTQYF	TGTGCCAGCTCACCACAGAGCGTCTCGACGCAGTATTTT
-	TRBJ1-1	TRBD1	TRBV6-6	CASIKTGYTEAFF	TGTGCCAGCATTAAGACAGGGTACACTGAAGCTTTCTTT
-	TRBJ2-1	TRBD1	TRBV19	CASSTTGNEQFF	TGTGCCAGTAGTACGACAGGGAATGAGCAGTTCTTC
-	TRBJ2-2	-	TRBV19	CASRTRNTGELFF	TGTGCCAGTAGGACACGGAACACCGGGGAGCTGTTTTTT
-	TRBJ2-1	TRBD2	TRBV14	CASSPHLAGSYNEQFF	TGTGCCAGCAGCCCTCATTTAGCGGGCTCCTACAATGAGCAGTTCTTC
-	TRBJ1-2	TRBD1	TRBV9	CASSVLMPGQGTVGYTF	TGTGCCAGCAGCGTACTAATGCCGGGACAGGGGACAGTCGGCTACACCTTC
-	TRBJ1-4	TRBD1	TRBV5-6	CASSLRFSGGNFGNEKLFF	TGTGCCAGCAGCTTGCGTTTCTCAGGGGGCAATTTCGGAAATGAAAAACTGTTTTTT
-	TRBJ1-2	-	TRBV6-5	CASSPLGLYGYTF	TGTGCCAGCAGTCCATTAGGTCTGTATGGCTACACCTTC
once	TRBJ2-3	-	TRBV7-2	CASSLVGGRTDTQYF	TGTGCCAGCAGCTTAGTGGGGGGACGGACAGATACGCAGTATTTT
-	TRBJ1-1	-	TRBV11-2	CASSLVSGGTEAFF	TGTGCCAGCAGCTTAGTGTCTGGGGGAACTGAAGCTTTCTTT
-	TRBJ1-2	-	TRBV5-4	CASSLPILGNGYTF	TGTGCCAGCAGCTTACCGATCCTCGGAAATGGCTACACCTTC
once	TRBJ1-6	-	TRBV6-2/TRBV6-3	CASSYGQPISYNSPLHF	TGTGCCAGCAGTTACGGGCAGCCCATCTCCTATAATTCACCCCTCCACTTT
-	TRBJ2-7	-	TRBV5-1	CASSLWGMGYRDRLYEQYF	TGCGCCAGCAGCTTGTGGGGTATGGGGTACAGGGACCGACTGTACGAGCAGTACTTC
-	TRBJ1-1	-	TRBV30	CAWSVGQGRNTEAFF	TGTGCCTGGAGTGTTGGTCAAGGGAGGAACACTGAAGCTTTCTTT
-	TRBJ1-1	-	TRBV10-1	CASSDQRGVTEAFF	TGCGCCAGCAGTGATCAAAGGGGTGTCACTGAAGCTTTCTTT
-	TRBJ2-1	TRBD2	TRBV2	CASSRTSGYNEQFF	TGTGCCAGCAGTCGGACTAGCGGATACAATGAGCAGTTCTTC
few	TRBJ2-1	-	TRBV11-3	CASSPRLNNEQFF	TGTGCCAGCAGCCCCAGACTAAACAATGAGCAGTTCTTC
-	TRBJ1-4	TRBD1	TRBV18	CASSPLQGMDEKLFF	TGTGCCAGCTCACCCCTACAGGGGATGGATGAAAAACTGTTTTTT
once	TRBJ2-7	-	TRBV11-2	CASSLMKYSYEQYF	TGTGCCAGCAGCTTAATGAAATACTCCTACGAGCAGTACTTC
once	TRBJ2-1	TRBD1	TRBV12-5	CASGFGTGNEQFF	TGTGCTAGTGGTTTTGGGACAGGCAATGAGCAGTTCTTC
-	TRBJ1-2	TRBD1	TRBV5-6	CASSLGDTWTGRNYGYTF	TGTGCCAGCAGCTTGGGGGATACTTGGACAGGCCGCAACTATGGCTACACCTTC
-	TRBJ1-2	TRBD1	TRBV28	CASSNRGAGGYGYTF	TGTGCCAGCAGTAACCGGGGGGCAGGGGGCTATGGCTACACCTTC
-	TRBJ2-1	-	TRBV11-3	CASSRRGVRDNEQFF	TGTGCCAGCAGCCGGAGGGGGGTGAGGGACAATGAGCAGTTCTTC
-	TRBJ1-1	-	TRBV6-2/TRBV6-3	CASSYPAAREAFF	TGTGCCAGCAGTTACCCGGCAGCGCGGGAAGCTTTCTTT
-	TRBJ2-2	TRBD2	TRBV29-1	CSGLAGYTGELFF	TGCAGCGGACTAGCGGGATACACCGGGGAGCTGTTTTTT